This TCR beta chain was observed in a study of Graves' ophthalmopathy and Graves' hyperthyroidism. This clonotype was counted a few times. Researchers took RNA transcripts and amplified TCR beta CDR3 regions from them. Investigators did first-round RT-PCR with HTBI primers, then second-round multiplex PCR. Using its own MiXCR run on the multiplex PCR reads, TCRdb lists one record per CDR3 protein. The sample consists of fewer than 650,000 distinct CDR3 sequences, about 20% of them appearing once. The V segment lost 3 bases and the J segment 3 bases; nucleotides outside the gene matches: 5. Looked up from germline, CDR1 is SGDLS and CDR2 is YYNGEE. The CDR3 extends over 15 amino acids. Orbital computed tomography, together with clinical symptoms, serum thyroxine, TRAb and thyroid ultrasound, was used for diagnosis.

V usage is TRBV9 and J usage is TRBJ2-5, with 10 bases aligning to TRBD2. The receptor was derived from a woman aged 18-29 years with stable Graves' hyperthyroidism. Some clones in this sample may be carry-over from other donors' samples. The sequenced sample was peripheral blood. CDR3 nucleotides: TGTGCCAGCAGCGCCGAAGGGACTAGCGAAGAGACCCAGTACTTC. Residues: CASSAEGTSEETQYF.